These 26 T cell receptor beta chains came from one sample sequenced in a study of blood T cell repertoires in COVID-19. The data were produced by immunoSEQ multiplex PCR, yet TCRdb's version contains in-frame clones alone and is incomplete. Counted here are approximately 280,000 clones, about 90% occurring once; the ten biggest clones make up 1.7%. The material sequenced was PBMCs or T cells enriched from blood (not recorded which). The source of these receptors is a woman aged 18-30 years with acute COVID-19.

V gene TRBV9 combines with J gene TRBJ2-1; D uncertain. This CDR3 is 12 amino acids long. CDR1 and CDR2 from the germline V gene are SGDLS and YYNGEE. V gave up 2 bases and J gave up 3 bases, with 3 bases separating them. The CDR3 bases are TGTGCCAGCAGCGTCCACTACAATGAGCAGTTCTTC. Residues: CASSVHYNEQFF.

This clone was seen just once. The V gene is TRBV7-9, the J gene TRBJ2-5, with 10 positions matching TRBD1. Germline trimming cut 5 bases from V and 4 bases from J; bases unmatched to any gene: 7. Germline V gene sequence: CDR1 SEHNR, CDR2 FQNEAQ (reference sequence). The CDR3 has 15 residues. The CDR3 loop is CASSARQGALETQYF. The CDR3, as DNA: TGTGCCAGCAGCGCTCGACAGGGGGCCCTAGAGACCCAGTACTTC.

The count of this clone is one. The V gene is TRBV28, the J gene TRBJ2-7; D is unclear. V was pared by 3 bases and J by 7 bases, with 13 bases between. Germline V gene sequence: CDR1 MDHEN, CDR2 SYDVKM. This CDR3 region has 13 residues. The CDR3 is CASSFSYLVEQYF. In DNA form, the CDR3 reads TGTGCCAGCAGTTTCAGTTATTTGGTTGAGCAGTACTTC.

The rearrangement uses TRBV28 and TRBJ2-1; 11 positions agree with TRBD2. The CDR3 has 15 residues. Germline V gene lookup returns CDR1 MDHEN and CDR2 SYDVKM. Unmatched junction bases numbered 9, after V lost 5 bases and J lost 9 bases. This CDR3 reads CASSPAGTSGPEQFF. Written as DNA, the CDR3 is TGTGCCAGCAGTCCAGCCGGGACTAGCGGTCCTGAGCAGTTCTTC.

This sequence joins TRBV27 and TRBJ2-7; 9 positions agree with TRBD2. The CDR3 totals 13 residues. Looked up from germline, CDR1 is MNHEY and CDR2 is SMNVEV (reference sequence). With V trimmed by 6 bases and J by 5 bases, 5 bases remained unmatched. The CDR3 region is CASRPGTSHEQYF. The CDR3 DNA reads as TGTGCCAGCAGGCCCGGGACTAGCCACGAGCAGTACTTC.

This chain connects TRBV7-2 to TRBJ2-3, with 9 bases that match TRBD2. V was pared by 1 base and J by 2 bases, with 7 bases of the junction left unmatched. This CDR3 is 17 amino acids long. Per germline, CDR1 SGHTA and CDR2 FQGNSA. The CDR3 nucleotides read TGTGCCAGCAGCTTAGTTGGTAGCGGGAGAACCACAGATACGCAGTATTTT. Translation gives CASSLVGSGRTTDTQYF.

The chain joins TRBV7-2 to TRBJ1-1; D not resolved. The germline gives CDR1 SGHTA, CDR2 FQGNSA. CDR3 size: 14 residues. Trimming shortened V by 1 base and J by 0 bases, and 6 bases separated the two germline ends. The CDR3, as DNA: TGTGCCAGCAGCTTAGGCGACTTGAACACTGAAGCTTTCTTT. It specifies CASSLGDLNTEAFF.

Here the CDR3 reads CATSDTLAGEYNEQFF. The CDR3 DNA follows: TGTGCCACCAGTGATACCCTAGCGGGAGAGTACAATGAGCAGTTCTTC. The chain joins TRBV24-1 to TRBJ2-1, with 10 bases aligning to TRBD2. CDR3 length: 16 residues. The V gene end was trimmed by 3 bases and the J gene end by 4 bases; junction bases not matched to a gene: 5. Germline loops: CDR1 KGHDR, CDR2 SFDVKD.

The chain links TRBV27 to TRBJ2-7; 12 nucleotides line up with TRBD2. Germline CDR1 reads MNHEY; CDR2 reads SMNVEV (reference sequence). The V segment lost 6 bases and the J segment 2 bases; nucleotides outside the gene matches: 2. The CDR3 spans 14 residues. CDR3 bases: TGTGCCAGCAGCGGGACTAGCGGGCCCTACGAGCAGTACTTC. It encodes CASSGTSGPYEQYF.

CDR3 region: CASSWASKGPRDEQFF. The CDR3, as DNA: TGTGCCAGCAGCTGGGCTTCTAAAGGTCCGAGGGATGAGCAGTTCTTC. The chain links TRBV5-6 to TRBJ2-1; possible D gene TRBD2, 5 bases. Trimming shortened V by 3 bases and J by 8 bases, and 21 bases separated the two germline ends. CDR1 is SGHDT and CDR2 is YYEEEE in the germline V gene. The CDR3 is 16 residues long.

The J gene is TRBJ2-1, the V gene TRBV11-1, with 8 positions matching TRBD1. The V gene's germline CDR1 is SGHAT and CDR2 FQDESV (reference sequence). Trimming at V came to 0 bases and at J to 6 bases, leaving 13 bases not matched to a gene. The length of the CDR3 is 18 residues. The CDR3 region has the DNA TGTGCCAGCAGCTTAGCGCCCCCAGGGGGCGCGTTCCCCAATGAGCAGTTCTTC. Its protein is CASSLAPPGGAFPNEQFF.

The chain employs TRBV27 and TRBJ1-1; 9 positions match TRBD1. This CDR3 region has 15 residues. After removal of 1 base from V and 6 bases from J, the junction contained 6 bases not matched to a gene. Germline values: CDR1 MNHEY, CDR2 SMNVEV (reference sequence). CDR3 sequence reads: CASSLYRTGEAEAFF. CDR3 nucleotides: TGTGCCAGCAGTTTATATAGGACAGGGGAAGCTGAAGCTTTCTTT.

V usage is TRBV9 and J usage is TRBJ2-1; 14 bases are a match to TRBD2. With 1 base clipped from V and 6 bases from J, the junction kept 15 bases outside the gene matches. The CDR3 spans 20 residues. The germline CDR1 and CDR2 sequences are SGDLS and YYNGEE. Written as DNA, the CDR3 is TGTGCCAGCAGCGTAACAACATCGGGACTAGCGGGGGTAGGGGCCAATGAGCAGTTCTTC. It encodes CASSVTTSGLAGVGANEQFF.

The CDR3 loop reads CASSVPQGIARGAFF. Here the CDR3 DNA reads TGTGCCAGTAGTGTCCCACAGGGAATCGCTCGTGGAGCTTTCTTT. The rearrangement uses TRBV19 and TRBJ1-1; the D gene is possibly TRBD1 (6 bases). V lost 5 bases to trimming and J lost 10 bases, with 23 bases between them. This CDR3 is built from 15 residues. The germline CDR1 and CDR2 sequences are LNHDA and SQIVND (reference sequence).

The chain recombines TRBV2 with TRBJ1-2; 7 nucleotides align to TRBD1. Germline CDR1 SNHLY, CDR2 FYNNEI. There are 14 residues in the CDR3. V shed 6 bases, J shed 0 bases, and the junction held 4 bases outside the gene matches. Here the CDR3 reads CASSGTVSNYGYTF. CDR3 nucleotide sequence: TGTGCCAGCAGCGGGACAGTCTCTAACTATGGCTACACCTTC.

V and J are TRBV30 and TRBJ2-7, with 10 bases fitting TRBD1. CDR3 length: 13 residues. The germline gives CDR1 GTSNPN, CDR2 SVGIG (reference sequence). J lost 6 bases, V lost 7 bases, and 9 bases had no gene match. As DNA, the CDR3 is TGTGCCTCTCACGGGACAGGGGTGAGCGAGCAGTACTTC. As protein: CASHGTGVSEQYF.

This clone was counted a single time. This chain joins TRBV5-6 and TRBJ2-6; no clear D. Germline V gives CDR1 SGHDT, CDR2 YYEEEE. The CDR3 spans 16 residues. Trimming left V 0 bases short and J 0 bases short, with 7 bases between. This CDR3 is CASSLAGGSGANVLTF. CDR3 nucleotides: TGTGCCAGCAGCTTGGCCGGCGGCTCTGGGGCCAACGTCCTGACTTTC.

The table lists this clone with a count of one. This chain uses TRBV4-3 with TRBJ2-7, with D possibly TRBD1 on 5 matching bases. This CDR3 contains 13 residues. Germline lookup yields CDR1 LGHNA and CDR2 YSLEER. Trimming took off 3 bases at V and 0 bases at J, with 6 bases between the two ends. The CDR3 region has the DNA TGCGCCAGCAGCCAGGGGCCCTCCTACGAGCAGTACTTC. This sequence encodes CASSQGPSYEQYF.

V is TRBV5-1 and J is TRBJ1-1, with 10 bases fitting TRBD1. The germline gives CDR1 SGHRS, CDR2 YFSETQ. The CDR3 covers 13 residues. V lost 4 bases, J lost 9 bases, and 6 bases stayed unmatched. The CDR3 DNA is TGCGCCAGCAGCGTCGGACAGGGGGGTAAAGCTTTCTTT. Protein product: CASSVGQGGKAFF.

The genes are TRBV15 and TRBJ2-7; the match to TRBD2 covers 7 bases. V was pared by 3 bases and J by 3 bases, with 11 bases of the junction left unmatched. This CDR3 region has 16 residues. Germline CDR1 reads LNHNV; CDR2 reads YYDKDF (reference sequence). For the CDR3, the DNA is TGTGCCACCAGCAGTAGACGCGGGCGGGGGTTCTACGAGCAGTACTTC. It specifies CATSSRRGRGFYEQYF.

The rearrangement joins TRBV19 to TRBJ2-2; TRBD2 matches 11 bases. V gave up 9 bases and J gave up 4 bases; unmatched junction bases: 13. The CDR3 consists of 17 residues. Per the germline V gene, CDR1 is LNHDA and CDR2 is SQIVND (reference sequence). CDR3 sequence (DNA): TGTGCCAGCCGGATTCCCAGGACTAGCGGGCGCACCGGGGAGCTGTTTTTT. Its protein product is CASRIPRTSGRTGELFF.

The chain combines TRBV14 with TRBJ2-2; D is unclear. The length of the CDR3 is 12 residues. The germline V gene has CDR1 SGHDN and CDR2 FVKESK. V was cut by 5 bases and J by 7 bases, with 8 bases left in between. The CDR3 DNA follows: TGTGCCAGCAGCACAGTGAGCGGGGAGCTGTTTTTT. Protein sequence: CASSTVSGELFF.

Only one count was recorded for this clone. CDR3 bases: TGTGCCAGCAGCCCTAATCGCCAGACGGGAAGCCCGCTCGAGCAGTACTTC. The encoded protein is CASSPNRQTGSPLEQYF. This sequence joins TRBV6-2 or TRBV6-3 and TRBJ2-7; a weak D match, TRBD2 (5 bases). V was trimmed by 6 bases and J by 6 bases, leaving 27 bases between them. This CDR3 has 17 amino acids. Germline CDR1 reads MNHEY; CDR2 reads SVGEGT.

This chain uses TRBV18 with TRBJ2-3; tentative D call: TRBD1 (5 bases). V dropped 2 bases and J dropped 2 bases, with 11 bases sitting between them. Germline-derived CDR1 and CDR2 are KGHSH and LQKENI. CDR3 size: 15 residues. DNA of the CDR3: TGTGCCAGCTCACCAATGCTGACAGTCACAGATACGCAGTATTTT. Translating gives CASSPMLTVTDTQYF. Filled out from reference TRBV18 and TRBJ2-3, the complete variable domain reads NAGVMQNPRHLVRRRGQEARLRCSPMKGHSHVYWYRQLPEEGLKFMVYLQKENIIDESGMPKERFSAEFPKEGPSILRIQQVVRGDSAAYFCASSPMLTVTDTQYFGPGTRLTVL.

The chain combines TRBV6-1 with TRBJ1-3; no reliable D call. V dropped 3 bases and J dropped 4 bases, with 7 bases sitting between them. The CDR3 loop spans 13 amino acids. Germline V gives CDR1 MNHNS, CDR2 SASEGT. CDR3 loop: CASSENLGNTIYF. The CDR3 nucleotides read TGTGCCAGCAGTGAGAATCTAGGAAACACCATATATTTT.

The rearrangement links TRBV9 to TRBJ2-2, with 7 bases matching TRBD1. This CDR3 is 15 amino acids long. The germline gives CDR1 SGDLS, CDR2 YYNGEE. The J segment lost 0 bases and the V segment lost 2 bases, leaving 1 base of the junction unmatched. Here the CDR3 DNA reads TGTGCCAGCAGCGTCCAGGGGGCGAACACCGGGGAGCTGTTTTTT. It translates to CASSVQGANTGELFF.